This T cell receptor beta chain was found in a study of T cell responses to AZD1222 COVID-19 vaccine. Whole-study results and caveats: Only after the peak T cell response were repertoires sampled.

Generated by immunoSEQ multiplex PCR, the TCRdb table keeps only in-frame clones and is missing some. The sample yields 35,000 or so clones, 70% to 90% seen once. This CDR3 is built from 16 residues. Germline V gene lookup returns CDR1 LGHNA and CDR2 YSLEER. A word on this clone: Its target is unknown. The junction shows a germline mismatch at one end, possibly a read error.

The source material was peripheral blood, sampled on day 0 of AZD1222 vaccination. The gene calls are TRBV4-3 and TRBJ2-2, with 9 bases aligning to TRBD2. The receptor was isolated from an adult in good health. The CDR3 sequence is CASSLASGKHTGQLFF. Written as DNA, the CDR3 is TGCGCCAGCAGCCTAGCTAGCGGGAAACACACCGGGCAGCTGTTTTTT.